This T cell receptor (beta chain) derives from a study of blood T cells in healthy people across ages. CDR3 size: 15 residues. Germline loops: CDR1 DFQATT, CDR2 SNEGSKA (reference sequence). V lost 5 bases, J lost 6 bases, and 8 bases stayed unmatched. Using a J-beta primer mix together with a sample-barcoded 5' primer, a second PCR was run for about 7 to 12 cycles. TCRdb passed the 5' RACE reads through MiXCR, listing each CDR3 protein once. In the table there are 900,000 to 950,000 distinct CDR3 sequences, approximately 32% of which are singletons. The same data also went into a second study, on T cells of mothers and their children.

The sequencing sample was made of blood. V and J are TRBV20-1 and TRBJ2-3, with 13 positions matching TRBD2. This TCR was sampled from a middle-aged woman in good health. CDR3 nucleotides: TGCAGTGCTCCTACTAGCGGGGGGGTTATGGATACGCAGTATTTT. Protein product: CSAPTSGGVMDTQYF.